This T cell receptor (beta chain) was captured by sequencing in a study of a mutant IDH1 vaccine in newly diagnosed glioma. For the study at large: Once 4-6 weeks had passed after radiotherapy alone, vaccination started, or it started with temozolomide cycles. At week 35 came visit V12, and visit V13 followed at week 47.

The CDR3 covers 15 residues. The germline gives CDR1 SGHRS, CDR2 YFSETQ. V was pared by 1 base and J by 1 base, with 11 bases between. Time point noted: week 47, end of study. The study gave 300 ug of mutant IDH1 20-mer peptide per vaccine dose, with topical imiquimod. Using immunoSEQ multiplex PCR, the repertoire was profiled, and TCRdb retains in-frame clones only, with some absent. The data contain approximately 80,000 clones, 81% of them singletons. In its sample, this clone was seen a few times. Its antigen is unknown. This sequence was found in a man in his forties or fifties with glioma. Source: PBMCs, taken from a glioma patient whose treatment included an IDH1 peptide vaccine. The V and J genes are TRBV5-1 and TRBJ1-1, with D hard to call. The CDR3 DNA sequence: TGCGCCAGCAGCTTGTTCAAACGGGAGAACACTGAAGCTTTCTTT. It is translated as CASSLFKRENTEAFF.